Sequencing of this TCR beta chain was carried out in a study of CD8 T cells in ankylosing spondylitis. General study results and limits: A subset of motif variants has previously been described in the synovial fluid and blood of reactive arthritis.

This clonotype showed up just a few times. Antigen: not known. The CDR3 loop spans 14 amino acids. V shed 6 bases and J shed 0 bases, with 9 bases lying between them. Per the germline V gene, CDR1 is MNHNS and CDR2 is SASEGT. TCRdb used MiXCR to reprocess the 5' RACE reads, holding one entry per CDR3 protein. The profile shows some 120,000 distinct CDR3 sequences, roughly 15% of them singletons. This chain uses TRBV6-1 with TRBJ1-5, with TRBD1 as a possible D gene (5 bases). This sequence originates from a female donor with ankylosing spondylitis or in good health (not recorded which). Source material: blood, either unsorted or a sorted T cell fraction (not recorded which). This chain's CDR3 is CASRQGNSNQPQHF. CDR3 sequence (DNA): TGTGCCAGCAGGCAGGGAAATAGCAATCAGCCCCAGCATTTT.